This T cell receptor (beta chain) came from a study of T cell responses to AZD1222 COVID-19 vaccine. Study-wide points: Donors in the cohort were predominantly white British and more often female, and clonal diversity was possibly underestimated. Repertoires were obtained solely post-peak T cell response.

This clone is a singleton in its sample. Antigen specificity is unknown. Measured with immunoSEQ multiplex PCR; TCRdb has only the in-frame clones, and not every one. The table has 130,000 or so clones, 91% seen once. The CDR3 is 15 residues long. Germline values: CDR1 MNHEY, CDR2 SVGAGI. The trim removed 4 bases at V and 4 bases at J, leaving 3 bases unmatched. The chain recombines TRBV6-5 with TRBJ1-5; 11 nucleotides line up with TRBD1. This specimen was peripheral blood, taken on day 0 of AZD1222 vaccination. This receptor was taken from an adult in good health. In DNA form, the CDR3 reads TGTGCCAGCAGTTCCCGGGACAGGGGGAATCAGCCCCAGCATTTT. Its translation: CASSSRDRGNQPQHF.